A single sample is the source of the 26 T cell receptor beta chains below, sequenced in a study of blood T cells in healthy people across ages. Using a J-beta primer mix together with a sample-barcoded 5' primer, a second PCR was run for about 6 to 11 cycles. In TCRdb, the 5' RACE reads were re-called with MiXCR into one record per CDR3 protein. The profile shows 1.5 million to 2 million distinct CDR3 sequences, over 25% of them singletons. Material for sequencing was blood. Receptors were obtained from a woman in her 30s in good health.

The gene calls are TRBV11-3 and TRBJ2-1; a weak D match, TRBD2 (5 bases). The V gene lost 5 bases and the J gene lost 5 bases, with 16 bases spanning the gap. The CDR3 has 15 amino acids. Germline V gives CDR1 SGHNT, CDR2 YENEEA. The CDR3 nucleotides read TGTGCCAGCAGCCGCCGTCTAGCAAATCACAATGAGCAGTTCTTC. Residues: CASSRRLANHNEQFF.

This clonotype showed up just a few times. The CDR3 sequence: CASSKGTDYNEQFF. The CDR3 bases are TGTGCCAGCAGCAAAGGGACAGATTACAATGAGCAGTTCTTC. The chain combines TRBV11-2 with TRBJ2-1; TRBD1 aligns across 7 bases. The V and J ends lost 5 bases and 4 bases, in that order; junction bases with no gene match: 5. In germline, CDR1 is SGHAT, CDR2 FQNNGV. This CDR3 has 14 residues. Combining the CDR3 with reference TRBV11-2 and TRBJ2-1 gives the whole variable domain EAGVAQSPRYKIIEKRQSVAFWCNPISGHATLYWYQQILGQGPKLLIQFQNNGVVDDSQLPKDRFSAERLKGVDSTLKIQPAKLEDSAVYLCASSKGTDYNEQFFGPGTRLTVL.

J is TRBJ1-6 and V is TRBV28; D is undetermined. The CDR3 totals 15 residues. Trimming took off 6 bases at V and 6 bases at J, with 15 bases between the two ends. The germline V gene encodes CDR1 MDHEN and CDR2 SYDVKM. The CDR3 protein is CASSPSVGINSPLHF. As DNA, the CDR3 is TGTGCCAGCAGCCCCTCTGTAGGGATTAATTCACCCCTCCACTTT. Combining the CDR3 with reference TRBV28 and TRBJ1-6 gives the whole variable domain DVKVTQSSRYLVKRTGEKVFLECVQDMDHENMFWYRQDPGLGLRLIYFSYDVKMKEKGDIPEGYSVSREKKERFSLILESASTNQTSMYLCASSPSVGINSPLHFGNGTRLTVT.

This chain joins TRBV28 and TRBJ1-5; no clear D gene. Between the trimmed V and J ends, which lost 6 bases and 6 bases, there was a span of 12 bases. The germline V gene has CDR1 MDHEN and CDR2 SYDVKM. The CDR3 covers 13 residues. For the CDR3, the DNA is TGTGCCAGCAGCTCTCTAATAGTTCAGCCCCAGCATTTT. Translated, it gives CASSSLIVQPQHF.

This clonotype was detected only a few times. The J gene is TRBJ2-3, the V gene TRBV7-2; D is possibly TRBD1 (5 bases). Germline loops: CDR1 SGHTA, CDR2 FQGNSA. This CDR3 contains 14 residues. V shed 3 bases and J shed 5 bases, with 12 bases lying between them. The CDR3 DNA follows: TGTGCCAGCAGCTTGTACAGGTCGGAAGATACGCAGTATTTT. Residues: CASSLYRSEDTQYF.

This clonotype was seen ten or more times. The chain joins TRBV6-6 to TRBJ2-6; 8 nucleotides agree with TRBD1. This CDR3 is 13 amino acids long. V gave up 6 bases and J gave up 13 bases; unmatched junction bases: 8. Germline assignment: CDR1 MNHNY and CDR2 SVGAGI (reference sequence). The chain's CDR3 is CASRLGQADVLTF. In DNA, the CDR3 is TGTGCCAGCAGACTGGGACAGGCTGATGTCCTGACTTTC.

The V call is TRBV3-1, the J call TRBJ1-2; no reliable D call. The CDR3 sequence is 14 residues long. V was cut by 7 bases and J by 6 bases, with 18 bases left in between. CDR1 is LGHDT, CDR2 YNNKEL, per germline (reference sequence). CDR3 protein: CASTHQPRSNGYTF. In nucleotides, the CDR3 is TGTGCCAGCACCCATCAACCAAGGTCGAATGGCTACACCTTC. Variable domain in full (rest from reference TRBV3-1 and TRBJ1-2): DTAVSQTPKYLVTQMGNDKSIKCEQNLGHDTMYWYKQDSKKFLKIMFSYNNKELIINETVPNRFSPKSPDKAHLNLHINSLELGDSAVYFCASTHQPRSNGYTFGSGTRLTVV.

This clonotype appeared many times. One junction end does not reproduce the germline sequence, and a read error may be involved. The chain has TRBV5-1 and TRBJ2-7; 8 positions match TRBD1. Germline V CDR1 and CDR2: SGHRS, YFSETQ. The CDR3 sequence is 14 residues long. The CDR3 DNA sequence: TGTGCCAGCAGCTTAGACAGGGGTATCTACGAGCAGTACTTC. Protein product: CASSLDRGIYEQYF.

This clonotype was recorded only once. The chain has TRBV2 and TRBJ2-7, with 7 positions matching TRBD1. Near its end, the DNA agrees better with TRBJ2-5, so the J call may be wrong. This CDR3 region has 14 residues. Per germline, CDR1 SNHLY and CDR2 FYNNEI. The CDR3 coding sequence is TGTGCCAGCATGCCTAACAGGGGCAGAGAGACCCAGTACTTC. It translates to CASMPNRGRETQYF.

The table lists this clonotype with a few counts. The V gene is TRBV2, the J gene TRBJ2-7; tentative D call: TRBD1 (6 bases). The CDR3 contains 12 residues. From germline, CDR1 is SNHLY and CDR2 FYNNEI. V gave up 6 bases and J gave up 7 bases, with 13 bases separating them. The chain's CDR3 is CASRDYRVEQYF. CDR3 in DNA: TGTGCCAGCAGGGATTACAGGGTTGAGCAGTACTTC.

The chain couples TRBV5-1 to TRBJ2-6; TRBD1 matches 9 bases. In germline, CDR1 is SGHRS, CDR2 YFSETQ. The CDR3 runs to 19 residues. The junction had 11 bases not matched to a gene; V was cut back by 4 bases and J by 0 bases. In nucleotides, the CDR3 is TGCGCCAGCAGCAGACGAACCGGGACAGGGACCTCTGGGGCCAACGTCCTGACTTTC. Its translation: CASSRRTGTGTSGANVLTF.

The chain has TRBV3-1 and TRBJ1-5, with 9 bases that match TRBD1. The CDR3 is 14 amino acids. Germline assignment: CDR1 LGHDT and CDR2 YNNKEL (reference sequence). V trimming: 2 bases; J trimming: 6 bases; junction bases outside the gene matches: 2. CDR3 DNA: TGTGCCAGCAGCCAAAGACAGGGGGGTCAGCCCCAGCATTTT. Translated, it gives CASSQRQGGQPQHF.

Ten or more counts support this clonotype. V and J are TRBV25-1 and TRBJ1-2; TRBD1 matches 9 bases. Germline trimming cut 6 bases from V and 5 bases from J; bases unmatched to any gene: 10. CDR1 and CDR2 (germline): MGHDK, SYGVNS. The CDR3 contains 15 residues. The CDR3 nucleotides are TGTGCCAGCAGGGGGACAGGGAGAGGCTCGTATGGCTACACCTTC. Encoded protein: CASRGTGRGSYGYTF.

This clonotype was seen ten or more times. This chain links TRBV28 with TRBJ1-4; D is ambiguous. The CDR3 length is 14 residues. Germline CDR1 MDHEN, CDR2 SYDVKM. The ends were cut back, 2 bases at V and 4 bases at J, with 8 bases in the middle. In nucleotides, the CDR3 is TGTGCCAGCAGTTTAGGCGGGGATAATGAAAAACTGTTTTTT. It codes for CASSLGGDNEKLFF.

V is TRBV5-1 and J is TRBJ1-3; D may be TRBD1 (6 bases). The length of the CDR3 is 16 residues. Germline V gene lookup returns CDR1 SGHRS and CDR2 YFSETQ. The V end was cut by 4 bases, the J end by 0 bases, with 14 bases between. For the CDR3, the DNA is TGCGCCAGCAGCCCCGGACAGCCCCTCTCTGGAAACACCATATATTTT. Protein product: CASSPGQPLSGNTIYF.

Points on this clonotype: One end of the junction is discordant with germline, which a read error may explain. The chain links TRBV6-6 to TRBJ2-2; the D gene is possibly TRBD2 (6 bases). Germline V gene data show CDR1 as MNHNY and CDR2 as SVGAGI (reference sequence). CDR3 length: 14 amino acids. CDR3 residues: CASIFRSGFGERFF. The CDR3 nucleotides are TGTGCCAGCATATTCCGGAGCGGGTTCGGGGAGCGGTTTTTT.

The J gene is TRBJ2-1, the V gene TRBV13, with D possibly TRBD2 on 7 matching bases. V was cut by 4 bases and J by 4 bases, with 14 bases left in between. The CDR3 has 15 amino acids. Germline CDR1 PRHDT, CDR2 FYEKMQ (reference sequence). The CDR3 sequence is CASSSAGATYNEQFF. As DNA, the CDR3 is TGTGCCAGCAGCTCTGCGGGGGCTACTTACAATGAGCAGTTCTTC. The complete variable domain, with remaining parts taken from reference TRBV13 and TRBJ2-1, reads AAGVIQSPRHLIKEKRETATLKCYPIPRHDTVYWYQQGPGQDPQFLISFYEKMQSDKGSIPDRFSAQQFSDYHSELNMSSLELGDSALYFCASSSAGATYNEQFFGPGTRLTVL.

This clonotype occurred many times. CDR3 protein: CASSLVRGSEQYF. The CDR3 DNA sequence: TGTGCCAGCAGCTTAGTTCGTGGTTCCGAGCAGTACTTC. V usage is TRBV11-2 and J usage is TRBJ2-5; D is ambiguous. The tail of the sequence fits TRBJ2-7 better, so the J call may be wrong. Germline loops: CDR1 SGHAT, CDR2 FQNNGV. The CDR3 is 13 residues long.

The rearrangement uses TRBV5-1 and TRBJ2-1, with TRBD1 matching 9 bases. Trimming cost V 4 bases and J 6 bases; bases outside gene matches: 5. Germline values: CDR1 SGHRS, CDR2 YFSETQ. The CDR3 sequence is 14 residues long. The CDR3 protein is CASSRTGGFNEQFF. CDR3 DNA sequence: TGCGCCAGCAGCCGTACAGGGGGCTTCAATGAGCAGTTCTTC. Together with reference TRBV5-1 and TRBJ2-1, the CDR3 gives the full variable domain: KAGVTQTPRYLIKTRGQQVTLSCSPISGHRSVSWYQQTPGQGLQFLFEYFSETQRNKGNFPGRFSGRQFSNSRSEMNVSTLELGDSALYLCASSRTGGFNEQFFGPGTRLTVL.

There are many counts of this clonotype. The chain employs TRBV3-1 and TRBJ2-3; D not certain. This CDR3 spans 14 amino acids. Per germline, CDR1 LGHDT and CDR2 YNNKEL (reference sequence). Between the trimmed V and J ends, which lost 0 bases and 3 bases, there was a span of 7 bases. This CDR3 reads CASSQDGSTDTQYF. In nucleotides, the CDR3 is TGTGCCAGCAGCCAAGATGGATCAACAGATACGCAGTATTTT.

On this clonotype: Since a much larger clone is just one base distant, this may be a read error. The genes are TRBV6-6 and TRBJ2-1; 8 nucleotides align to TRBD1. CDR1 MNHNY and CDR2 SVGAGI come from the germline V gene (reference sequence). The CDR3 covers 14 residues. CDR3 nucleotides: TGTGCCGGCAGCTACCGGACAGGGACCAATGAGCAGTTCTTC. It yields the protein CAGSYRTGTNEQFF.

This clonotype was counted once. The chain is built from TRBV7-6 and TRBJ2-3, with D hard to call. CDR3 length equals 16 residues. Germline V gene data show CDR1 as SGHVS and CDR2 as FNYEAQ. Trimming took off 5 bases at V and 0 bases at J, with 15 bases between the two ends. The CDR3 region is CASSLSTGLSTDTQYF. In DNA form, the CDR3 reads TGTGCCAGCAGCCTATCGACTGGGTTGAGCACAGATACGCAGTATTTT.

This clonotype was detected many times. This sequence joins TRBV5-1 and TRBJ2-5, with no clear D. Trimming cost V 3 bases and J 0 bases, with 9 bases left between them. The germline CDR1 and CDR2 sequences are SGHRS and YFSETQ. CDR3 length equals 14 residues. The CDR3 coding sequence is TGCGCCAGCAGCTCGACTGGGTACCAAGAGACCCAGTACTTC. Residues: CASSSTGYQETQYF.

CDR3: CATRKLAGGADTQYF. CDR3 DNA: TGTGCCACCCGGAAACTAGCGGGGGGCGCAGATACGCAGTATTTT. The V gene is TRBV12-3 or TRBV12-4, the J gene TRBJ2-3, with 12 nucleotides matching TRBD2. The V and J ends lost 10 bases and 4 bases, in that order; junction bases with no gene match: 9. The CDR3 extends over 15 amino acids.

This clonotype appeared a few times. The CDR3 DNA follows: TGTGCCGCCGGGCGGGAGTCCCTGGGAACCGGGGAGCTGTTTTTT. Protein product: CAAGRESLGTGELFF. V usage is TRBV7-9 and J usage is TRBJ2-2, with TRBD2 matching 7 bases. Germline trimming cut 11 bases from V and 5 bases from J; bases unmatched to any gene: 14. The germline V gene has CDR1 SEHNR and CDR2 FQNEAQ (reference sequence). The CDR3 runs to 15 residues.

V is TRBV11-2 and J is TRBJ2-5; tentatively, D is TRBD2 (5 bases). V was pared by 3 bases and J by 3 bases, with 14 bases between. The germline V gene encodes CDR1 SGHAT and CDR2 FQNNGV. There are 15 residues in the CDR3. This CDR3 reads CASSFGYGIKETQYF. The CDR3 DNA sequence: TGTGCCAGCAGCTTCGGGTACGGGATCAAAGAGACCCAGTACTTC.